These 27 T cell receptor beta chains originate from one sample sequenced in a study of cytomegalovirus exposure and HLA in healthy donors. The PCR employed 60 Vbeta primers together with 13 Jbeta primers. The table came from immunoSEQ multiplex PCR; TCRdb's copy has only in-frame clones and leaves some out. The sample's table shows 75,000 to 90,000 clones. The specimen sequenced was PBMCs. The origin of the receptors is a woman aged 55 to 70 in good health and CMV-seronegative.

The chain carries TRBV4-3 and TRBJ2-7; 7 bases map to TRBD2. The CDR3 is 16 amino acids. Germline V gene lookup returns CDR1 LGHNA and CDR2 YSLEER. V lost 0 bases, J lost 3 bases, and 8 bases stayed unmatched. The CDR3 loop is CASSQDLGRAHYEQYF. CDR3 DNA: TGCGCCAGCAGCCAAGACTTAGGGAGGGCCCACTACGAGCAGTACTTC.

J is TRBJ1-5 and V is TRBV7-9, with D tentatively TRBD1 (5 bases). V was shortened by 6 bases and J by 1 base, with 16 bases between the two germline ends. The CDR3 is 16 amino acids. Germline V lookup: CDR1 SEHNR, CDR2 FQNEAQ (reference sequence). DNA of the CDR3: TGTGCCAGCAGTCCCCTACGCGGGGGGAGCAATCAGCCCCAGCATTTT. Translated, it gives CASSPLRGGSNQPQHF.

The chain is built from TRBV5-4 and TRBJ2-7, with TRBD2 matching 8 bases. J lost 0 bases, V lost 2 bases, and 4 bases had no gene match. CDR1 and CDR2 from the germline V gene are SGHNT and YYREEE (reference sequence). This CDR3 region has 15 residues. This chain's CDR3 is CASSLGSGSSYEQYF. The CDR3 nucleotides read TGTGCCAGCAGCTTAGGGAGCGGGAGCTCCTACGAGCAGTACTTC.

The V gene is TRBV29-1, the J gene TRBJ2-3; 7 bases are a match to TRBD1. Trimming at V came to 4 bases and at J to 1 base, leaving 2 bases not matched to a gene. Germline CDR1 is SQVTM and CDR2 is ANQGSEA. The CDR3 consists of 13 residues. The CDR3: CSVATGGTDTQYF. The DNA for the CDR3 is TGCAGCGTTGCAACAGGGGGCACAGATACGCAGTATTTT.

The chain couples TRBV6-5 to TRBJ1-4, with a possible D match to TRBD1 (5 bases). Trimming took 6 bases from V and 4 from J, leaving 12 bases between them. The germline V gene has CDR1 MNHEY and CDR2 SVGAGI. There are 14 residues in the CDR3. CDR3 nucleotide sequence: TGTGCCAGCAGCCGGACACAACATAATGAAAAACTGTTTTTT. It encodes CASSRTQHNEKLFF.

The CDR3 coding sequence is TGTGCCAGCAGCTCGAGACAGGGACGAGGTGAAGCTTTCTTT. Protein product: CASSSRQGRGEAFF. The chain carries TRBV9 and TRBJ1-1, with 7 bases lining up with TRBD1. Germline V lookup: CDR1 SGDLS, CDR2 YYNGEE. This CDR3 comprises 14 residues. Losses at the gene ends were 4 bases for V and 7 bases for J; bases not matched to a gene: 10.

V usage is TRBV6-5 and J usage is TRBJ1-4, with 7 bases lining up with TRBD1. The CDR3 loop spans 14 amino acids. V lost 0 bases and J lost 7; bases outside the gene matches: 2. Germline V gene sequence: CDR1 MNHEY, CDR2 SVGAGI. In DNA form, the CDR3 reads TGTGCCAGCAGTTACTCAGGGGGCGCTGAAAAACTGTTTTTT. Its protein product is CASSYSGGAEKLFF.

The CDR3 DNA reads as TGTGCCAGCAGTGGGGGGACTAGCGGGAGGGCGGAGCAGTTCTTC. It translates to CASSGGTSGRAEQFF. The genes are TRBV6-6 and TRBJ2-1; TRBD2 matches 16 bases. The CDR3 runs to 15 residues. The ends lost 5 bases at V and 10 bases at J; junction bases unmatched: 5. CDR1 is MNHNY and CDR2 is SVGAGI in the germline V gene (reference sequence).

The chain recombines TRBV28 with TRBJ2-5, with TRBD2 matching over 10 bases. The junction had 8 bases not matched to a gene; V was cut back by 5 bases and J by 5 bases. The CDR3 totals 15 residues. Germline V gene data show CDR1 as MDHEN and CDR2 as SYDVKM. The CDR3 here is CASSELAGMGETQYF. DNA of the CDR3: TGTGCCAGCAGTGAACTAGCGGGAATGGGGGAGACCCAGTACTTC. The variable domain in full, completed from reference TRBV28 and TRBJ2-5, reads DVKVTQSSRYLVKRTGEKVFLECVQDMDHENMFWYRQDPGLGLRLIYFSYDVKMKEKGDIPEGYSVSREKKERFSLILESASTNQTSMYLCASSELAGMGETQYFGPGTRLLVL.

The chain has TRBV28 and TRBJ2-7; D unclear. The CDR3 consists of 15 residues. CDR1 and CDR2 from the germline V gene are MDHEN and SYDVKM. V lost 4 bases, J lost 5 bases, and 18 bases lay in between. CDR3 loop: CASSYGQVSRDEQYF. CDR3 coding DNA: TGTGCCAGCAGTTATGGTCAGGTGTCGCGCGACGAGCAGTACTTC.

This chain uses TRBV9 with TRBJ1-3, with D possibly TRBD1 on 6 matching bases. Trimming took off 0 bases at V and 1 base at J, with 11 bases between the two ends. CDR3 length equals 16 residues. CDR1 and CDR2 from the germline V gene are SGDLS and YYNGEE. CDR3 residues: CASSVALGQSGNTIYF. CDR3 bases: TGTGCCAGCAGCGTAGCCCTAGGACAGTCTGGAAACACCATATATTTT.

The V gene is TRBV5-1, the J gene TRBJ1-5; weak D call: TRBD1 (5 bases). V was shortened by 3 bases and J by 5 bases, with 12 bases between the two germline ends. The germline V gene has CDR1 SGHRS and CDR2 YFSETQ. The CDR3 spans 14 residues. The CDR3: CASSSSGLDQPQHF. CDR3 nucleotide sequence: TGCGCCAGCAGCTCTTCAGGGCTGGATCAGCCCCAGCATTTT.

J is TRBJ1-6 and V is TRBV6-6; D is unclear. Trimming took 8 bases from V and 0 from J, leaving 14 bases between them. The CDR3 consists of 16 residues. Germline V lookup: CDR1 MNHNY, CDR2 SVGAGI (reference sequence). CDR3 residues: CASRIAGSSYNSPLHF. The CDR3 DNA sequence: TGTGCCAGCCGGATAGCGGGGAGCTCCTATAATTCACCCCTCCACTTT.

The V call is TRBV18, the J call TRBJ1-1; TRBD1 might be the D (6 bases). This CDR3 is 15 amino acids long. Per the germline V gene, CDR1 is KGHSH and CDR2 is LQKENI. The germline V and J ends were trimmed by 3 bases and 0 bases, with 11 bases remaining between them. The CDR3 region has the DNA TGTGCCAGCTCACCCAGGCCAGGGGTGAACACTGAAGCTTTCTTT. This sequence encodes CASSPRPGVNTEAFF.

V is TRBV12-5 and J is TRBJ2-3, with a tentative D call TRBD1 (5 bases). Germline-derived CDR1 and CDR2 are LGHNT and FRNRAP. Trimming left V 1 base short and J 2 bases short, with 16 bases between. This CDR3 is built from 17 residues. The CDR3 loop reads CASGLGIRDRHTDTQYF. The DNA for the CDR3 is TGTGCTAGTGGTTTGGGTATCCGAGACAGACACACAGATACGCAGTATTTT.

The chain is built from TRBV5-1 and TRBJ2-7, with TRBD1 matching over 7 bases. The ends lost 4 bases at V and 8 bases at J; junction bases unmatched: 6. This CDR3 spans 12 amino acids. Germline V gene lookup returns CDR1 SGHRS and CDR2 YFSETQ. The CDR3 region is CASSTGQDQQYF. The CDR3, as DNA: TGCGCCAGCAGCACCGGACAGGATCAGCAGTACTTC.

The V call is TRBV7-9, the J call TRBJ2-7, with 9 positions matching TRBD2. This CDR3 is built from 13 residues. The junction had 4 bases not matched to a gene; V was cut back by 5 bases and J by 5 bases. Germline loops: CDR1 SEHNR, CDR2 FQNEAQ (reference sequence). CDR3 sequence reads: CASSPGLADEQYF. In DNA, the CDR3 is TGTGCCAGCAGCCCGGGACTAGCCGACGAGCAGTACTTC.

This chain joins TRBV28 and TRBJ1-5, with D hard to call. This CDR3 is built from 13 residues. Germline CDR1 is MDHEN and CDR2 is SYDVKM. Trimming removed 6 bases from V and 4 bases from J, with 10 bases in between. The CDR3 loop reads CASSPTENQPQHF. Written as DNA, the CDR3 is TGTGCCAGCAGCCCGACGGAGAATCAGCCCCAGCATTTT.

This rearrangement joins TRBV18 to TRBJ2-7; 15 bases are a match to TRBD2. Trimming cost V 1 base and J 6 bases; bases outside gene matches: 1. The CDR3 loop spans 15 amino acids. Germline V lookup: CDR1 KGHSH, CDR2 LQKENI. The chain's CDR3 is CASSPQGLAGGEQYF. The CDR3 DNA follows: TGTGCCAGCTCACCACAGGGACTAGCGGGAGGCGAGCAGTACTTC.

This chain connects TRBV5-6 to TRBJ2-7; 7 nucleotides match TRBD2. V lost 2 bases and J lost 3; bases outside the gene matches: 5. The CDR3 is made up of 14 amino acids. Germline V gives CDR1 SGHDT, CDR2 YYEEEE. The CDR3 region is CASSLQAGVYEQYF. The CDR3 DNA reads TGTGCCAGCAGCTTACAGGCGGGGGTCTACGAGCAGTACTTC. The variable domain in full, with the rest retrieved from reference TRBV5-6 and TRBJ2-7, is DAGVTQSPTHLIKTRGQQVTLRCSPKSGHDTVSWYQQALGQGPQFIFQYYEEEERQRGNFPDRFSGHQFPNYSSELNVNALLLGDSALYLCASSLQAGVYEQYFGPGTRLTVT.

The genes are TRBV4-1 and TRBJ2-7, with 9 bases fitting TRBD2. The junction had 9 bases not matched to a gene; V was cut back by 1 base and J by 2 bases. Germline CDR1 reads MGHRA; CDR2 reads YSYEKL. This CDR3 has 17 amino acids. CDR3 DNA: TGCGCCAGCAGCCAAGCAGGGAGACTAGCGGCAACCTACGAGCAGTACTTC. Its protein is CASSQAGRLAATYEQYF.

The chain has TRBV5-1 and TRBJ1-1, with D maybe TRBD1 (6 bases). The germline V and J ends were trimmed by 4 bases and 11 bases, with 15 bases remaining between them. Germline V gives CDR1 SGHRS, CDR2 YFSETQ. This CDR3 spans 12 amino acids. The CDR3 DNA reads as TGCGCCAGCAGCATTACAGGGAACGACGCTTTCTTT. This sequence encodes CASSITGNDAFF.

The genes are TRBV11-3 and TRBJ2-5, with TRBD2 matching 8 bases. Germline assignment: CDR1 SGHNT and CDR2 YENEEA. With 2 bases clipped from V and 5 bases from J, the junction kept 4 bases outside the gene matches. This CDR3 has 14 amino acids. This chain's CDR3 is CASSLSASGETQYF. The CDR3 DNA reads TGTGCCAGCAGCTTATCTGCTAGCGGGGAGACCCAGTACTTC. Full variable domain (outside the CDR3, taken from reference TRBV11-3 and TRBJ2-5): EAGVVQSPRYKIIEKKQPVAFWCNPISGHNTLYWYLQNLGQGPELLIRYENEEAVDDSQLPKDRFSAERLKGVDSTLKIQPAELGDSAVYLCASSLSASGETQYFGPGTRLLVL.

V usage is TRBV6-5 and J usage is TRBJ1-2, with 7 positions matching TRBD1. With V trimmed by 7 bases and J by 8 bases, 10 bases remained unmatched. Germline V gives CDR1 MNHEY, CDR2 SVGAGI. This CDR3 has 13 residues. The CDR3 region is CASKSFRGWGYTF. CDR3 in DNA: TGTGCCAGCAAAAGCTTCAGGGGGTGGGGCTACACCTTC.

V usage is TRBV28 and J usage is TRBJ2-1; tentatively, D is TRBD2 (6 bases). The CDR3 covers 14 residues. Looked up from germline, CDR1 is MDHEN and CDR2 is SYDVKM. V was clipped by 5 bases and J by 7 bases, with 15 bases between them. CDR3 in amino acids: CASSPGRLGNEQFF. The DNA for the CDR3 is TGTGCCAGCAGTCCCGGACGACTAGGGAATGAGCAGTTCTTC.

The chain is built from TRBV5-1 and TRBJ2-2; D not certain. CDR3 length: 14 residues. The V end was cut by 4 bases, the J end by 4 bases, with 11 bases between. Germline V gene data show CDR1 as SGHRS and CDR2 as YFSETQ. CDR3: CASSAAGSTGELFF. The CDR3 region has the DNA TGCGCCAGCAGCGCCGCCGGGTCCACCGGGGAGCTGTTTTTT. Full variable domain (rest looked up from reference TRBV5-1 and TRBJ2-2): KAGVTQTPRYLIKTRGQQVTLSCSPISGHRSVSWYQQTPGQGLQFLFEYFSETQRNKGNFPGRFSGRQFSNSRSEMNVSTLELGDSALYLCASSAAGSTGELFFGEGSRLTVL.

The chain is built from TRBV6-6 and TRBJ2-5, with 9 bases that match TRBD1. J gave up 1 base and V 8 bases, and 5 bases lay outside the gene matches. The germline CDR1 and CDR2 sequences are MNHNY and SVGAGI (reference sequence). The CDR3 is 14 residues long. The CDR3 region has the DNA TGTGCCAGCCGAAACAGGGGGCTCCAAGAGACCCAGTACTTC. Translated: CASRNRGLQETQYF.